These 7 T cell receptor beta chains share one sample of origin, sequenced in a study of cytomegalovirus exposure and HLA in healthy donors (dated by TCRdb to the late 2010s). The method was the immunoSEQ multiplex PCR assay. What TCRdb holds here is the immuneACCESS table cut down to in-frame rearrangements. Part of the clones is not present; checked against another copy, under half of the missing clones reflect an unresolved V gene, and the others are unexplained. This sample holds 150,000 or so clones; 85% were observed only once. The ten largest clones represent 2% to 2.5% of the sample. The sequenced sample consisted of PBMCs. These receptors all come from a man aged 25 to 40 in good health and CMV-seropositive.

The rearrangement uses TRBV21-1 and TRBJ1-5; TRBD1 is taken as the D call from the table, unchecked against the DNA. TRBV21-1 is tagged as a pseudogene. The CDR3 runs 14 residues. CDR3 sequence: CASSLGASNQPQHF. The CDR3 DNA reads TGTGCCAGCAGCCTGGGGGCTAGCAATCAGCCCCAGCATTTT.

The chain carries TRBV5-4 and TRBJ2-7, with 9 bases matching TRBD2. Germline V gene data show CDR1 as SGHNT and CDR2 as YYREEE (reference sequence). The CDR3 is made up of 14 amino acids. With 4 bases clipped from V and 3 bases from J, the junction kept 5 bases outside the gene matches. CDR3 protein: CASSERGAHYEQYF. CDR3 nucleotide sequence: TGTGCCAGCAGCGAGCGGGGGGCCCACTACGAGCAGTACTTC.

The chain employs TRBV18 and TRBJ2-7; 7 bases align to TRBD1. V lost 3 bases and J lost 3; bases outside the gene matches: 8. CDR3 length: 15 residues. Germline V gives CDR1 KGHSH, CDR2 LQKENI. DNA for the CDR3: TGTGCCAGCTCACCCGACAGGGTAGAGGTCTACGAGCAGTACTTC. Translating gives CASSPDRVEVYEQYF.

Turning to this clone: This specimen includes other DNA sequences encoding the same CDR3. The chain has TRBV30 and TRBJ1-5, with TRBD1 identical over 10 bases. Germline CDR1 and CDR2: GTSNPN and SVGIG (reference sequence). Unmatched junction bases numbered 3, after V lost 5 bases and J lost 5 bases. This CDR3 has 13 amino acids. CDR3 coding DNA: TGTGCCTGGTCGGACAGGGGGGATCAGCCCCAGCATTTT. Its protein is CAWSDRGDQPQHF.

The chain has TRBV27 and TRBJ1-2; D perhaps matches TRBD1 (6 bases). This CDR3 is built from 13 residues. Looked up from germline, CDR1 is MNHEY and CDR2 is SMNVEV (reference sequence). Trimming removed 5 bases at V and 4 bases at J, with 11 bases between. CDR3 sequence reads: CASSAGAAYGYTF. The CDR3, as DNA: TGTGCCAGCAGTGCAGGGGCCGCCTATGGCTACACCTTC.

This chain joins TRBV11-3 and TRBJ2-1; unclear D gene. The germline V gene encodes CDR1 SGHNT and CDR2 YENEEA. V gave up 0 bases and J gave up 8 bases, with 14 bases separating them. The CDR3 sequence is 15 residues long. CDR3: CASSLEQSFHDEQFF. The CDR3, as DNA: TGTGCCAGCAGCTTAGAACAGTCCTTTCACGATGAGCAGTTCTTC. The full variable domain, with the rest looked up from reference TRBV11-3 and TRBJ2-1, is EAGVVQSPRYKIIEKKQPVAFWCNPISGHNTLYWYLQNLGQGPELLIRYENEEAVDDSQLPKDRFSAERLKGVDSTLKIQPAELGDSAVYLCASSLEQSFHDEQFFGPGTRLTVL.

Turning to this clone: This same CDR3 is encoded by further DNA sequences in the sample. The CDR3 DNA reads TGTGCCAGCAGTTTCGGCACTGAAGCTTTCTTT. The encoded protein is CASSFGTEAFF. The rearrangement links TRBV27 to TRBJ1-1; D gene uncertain. Germline V gene sequence: CDR1 MNHEY, CDR2 SMNVEV (reference sequence). Trimming stripped 3 bases from V and 4 bases from J, with 3 bases between. The CDR3 has 11 amino acids.